Sequencing of this T cell receptor (beta chain) was carried out in a study of control samples from healthy donors and cancer patients. The CDR3 has 13 amino acids. CDR1 is SGHTA, CDR2 FQGTGA, per germline. Trimming took off 5 bases at V and 6 bases at J, with 13 bases between the two ends. Clones were sequenced by immunoSEQ multiplex PCR, and TCRdb holds only the in-frame ones, with some missing. The sample contains 150,000 to 200,000 clones, 90% of which appear only once. The chain joins TRBV7-3 to TRBJ1-2; D is unresolved. The sequenced material came from blood. This clonotype was sampled from a woman aged 45 to 65 in good health. The CDR3 DNA follows: TGTGCCAGCAGCCCCGAGGACGGCAATGGCTACACCTTC. Protein sequence: CASSPEDGNGYTF. The full variable domain, with the rest looked up from reference TRBV7-3 and TRBJ1-2, is GAGVSQTPSNKVTEKGKYVELRCDPISGHTALYWYRQSLGQGPEFLIYFQGTGAADDSGLPNDRFFAVRPEGSVSTLKIQRTERGDSAVYLCASSPEDGNGYTFGSGTRLTVV.